The sequence of this TCR beta chain was determined in a study of cytomegalovirus exposure and HLA in healthy donors. Whole-study context: Findings of an earlier analysis included under 140 million unique TCR beta sequences from roughly 180 million T cells. Study outcomes and limitations: Accurate predictions that matched the HLA-A and HLA-B alleles of most subjects were reportedly made from TCR beta sequences. A later analysis found TCR association rates differed by HLA locus, highest for DRB1 and lowest for HLA-C.

This clone was picked up a small number of times. No antigen is known for it. The primer mix had 60 Vbeta and 13 Jbeta primers. TCRdb's copy holds only in-frame clones and misses some; the assay was immunoSEQ multiplex PCR. The sample gives around 67,000 clones, 80% to 90% of which show up once; around 10% is in the top ten. The germline V and J ends were trimmed by 6 bases and 7 bases, with 10 bases remaining between them. This CDR3 has 12 residues. From germline, CDR1 is SGHVS and CDR2 FQNEAQ. The sequence was collected from a woman aged 25-40 years in good health and CMV-seropositive. V and J are TRBV7-8 and TRBJ2-1; D unclear. What was sequenced was PBMCs. CDR3 DNA sequence: TGTGCCAGCAGTAGACTGGCAAATGAGCAGTTCTTC. Translation: CASSRLANEQFF.